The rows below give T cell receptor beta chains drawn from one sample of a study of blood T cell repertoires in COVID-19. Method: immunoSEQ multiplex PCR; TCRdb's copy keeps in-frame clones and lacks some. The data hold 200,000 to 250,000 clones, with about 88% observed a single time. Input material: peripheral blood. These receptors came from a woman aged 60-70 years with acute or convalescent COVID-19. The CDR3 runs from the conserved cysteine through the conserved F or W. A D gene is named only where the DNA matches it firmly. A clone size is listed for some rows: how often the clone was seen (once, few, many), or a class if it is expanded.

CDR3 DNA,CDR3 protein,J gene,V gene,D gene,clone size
TGTGCCAGTCCCTCTGGGGTGGGGGCTGTTAACTATGGCTACACCTTC,CASPSGVGAVNYGYTF,TRBJ1-2,TRBV19,NA,NA
TGTGCCAGCAGCTTATATACGGGTAACATTCAGTACTTC,CASSLYTGNIQYF,TRBJ2-4,TRBV7-9,NA,NA
TGCAGCGTTGATGGCGCGGGAGGGTACTCCTACAATGAGCAGTTCTTC,CSVDGAGGYSYNEQFF,TRBJ2-1,TRBV29-1,TRBD2,NA
TGTGCCTGGAGTGTACTGGACAGGAGGGATTCACCCCTCCACTTT,CAWSVLDRRDSPLHF,TRBJ1-6,TRBV30,TRBD1,NA
TGTGCCAGCTCACCTGTAGGGACACCTTACGAGCAGTACTTC,CASSPVGTPYEQYF,TRBJ2-7,TRBV18,NA,once
TGTGCCAGCAGCTTAGCGATGGTAGTTTCTCTCCCCGGGGAGCTGTTTTTT,CASSLAMVVSLPGELFF,TRBJ2-2,TRBV7-8,NA,NA
TGCGCCAGCAGCTTGGCAGGCTACACAGATACGCAGTATTTT,CASSLAGYTDTQYF,TRBJ2-3,TRBV5-1,NA,NA
TGTGCCAGCAGCTTACAGTTTTCCGGCGGGAGAGATACGCAGTATTTT,CASSLQFSGGRDTQYF,TRBJ2-3,TRBV7-2,TRBD2,NA
TGCGCCAGCAGCCCACCGACAGGGGCCGGGGCCAACGTCCTGACTTTC,CASSPPTGAGANVLTF,TRBJ2-6,TRBV5-1,TRBD1,NA
TGTGCCAGCGGCTGGACAGTCGGGTCACCCCTCCACTTT,CASGWTVGSPLHF,TRBJ1-6,TRBV5-5,NA,NA
TGCGCCAGCAGCCGACAACTAGCGGACAATGAGCAGTTCTTC,CASSRQLADNEQFF,TRBJ2-1,TRBV4-1,TRBD2,NA
TGTGCCATCAGTGAAACGGGACAACCTAATGAAAAACTGTTTTTT,CAISETGQPNEKLFF,TRBJ1-4,TRBV10-3,NA,NA
TGTGCCAGCAGTCCTCGACAGGACCCACAAGAGACCCAGTACTTC,CASSPRQDPQETQYF,TRBJ2-5,TRBV7-2,NA,once
TGTGCCAGCATCCCACTAGCGGGGGGCCTGGGGACCCAGTACTTC,CASIPLAGGLGTQYF,TRBJ2-5,TRBV3-1/TRBV3-2,TRBD2,NA
TGTGCCAGTAGTACCCGACAGGGTTTCTCCAATGAGCAGTTCTTC,CASSTRQGFSNEQFF,TRBJ2-1,TRBV19,TRBD1,NA
TGTGCCAGCAGTGAAATGGGAGCGGTAACCTTCTACGAGCAGTACTTC,CASSEMGAVTFYEQYF,TRBJ2-7,TRBV6-1,NA,NA
TGTGCCAGCAGTTACGGACAGGGAGTCTATGGCTACACCTTC,CASSYGQGVYGYTF,TRBJ1-2,TRBV6-5,TRBD1,NA
TGTGCCAGCAGTTATTCTAGACAGGCTAACTATGGCTACACCTTC,CASSYSRQANYGYTF,TRBJ1-2,TRBV6-5,NA,NA
TGCAGCGTGGGTACCGGGACAGTTGGAAACACCATATATTTT,CSVGTGTVGNTIYF,TRBJ1-3,TRBV29-1,TRBD1,NA
TGTGCCAGCAGTTACTCAGCTAGCGGGAGTGGTAACGAGCAGTACTTC,CASSYSASGSGNEQYF,TRBJ2-7,TRBV6-6,TRBD2,once
TGTGCCTGGTCGACAGGGGGCTACTCTGGAAACACCATATATTTT,CAWSTGGYSGNTIYF,TRBJ1-3,TRBV30,TRBD1,NA
TGTGCCAGCAGCTTAGGTGGCAAGTACCAAGAGACCCAGTACTTC,CASSLGGKYQETQYF,TRBJ2-5,TRBV11-3,NA,NA
TGTGCCAGCAGGGACAGGCCCGACGGGATGAGAGAGCAGTACTTC,CASRDRPDGMREQYF,TRBJ2-7,TRBV6-5,TRBD1,NA
TGTGCCAGTAGAGGACAGGGTAGCAGCAATCAGCCCCAGCATTTT,CASRGQGSSNQPQHF,TRBJ1-5,TRBV19,TRBD1,NA
TGTGCCAGCAGTTTACGGGGGTATGGCTACACCTTC,CASSLRGYGYTF,TRBJ1-2,TRBV27,NA,NA
TGTGCCATCAGTGAGTCGTGGAGATCACCCCTCCACTTT,CAISESWRSPLHF,TRBJ1-6,TRBV10-3,NA,NA
TGTGCCAGCAGCCCCCTCCAGGGAGGGCTTAGACGCGGCTACACCTTC,CASSPLQGGLRRGYTF,TRBJ1-2,TRBV7-9,NA,many
TGTGCCAGCAGCGTAGGTCAGCTAGCGGGGGGCGTGGATACGCAGTATTTT,CASSVGQLAGGVDTQYF,TRBJ2-3,TRBV9,TRBD2,large
TGCGCCAGCAGCTTTTCCAATATAGCGGGGCGGAGCACAGATACGCAGTATTTT,CASSFSNIAGRSTDTQYF,TRBJ2-3,TRBV5-1,TRBD2,NA
TGTGCCAGCAGCTTGTTACCAGGACAGGATCCGACCCAGTACTTC,CASSLLPGQDPTQYF,TRBJ2-5,TRBV7-6,TRBD1,NA
TGTGCCAGCAGCTTAGCGTGGACTAGACGAGAGGCAGATACGCAGTATTTT,CASSLAWTRREADTQYF,TRBJ2-3,TRBV7-8,TRBD2,NA
TGCAGCGTGCAGGGGGACAACTATGGCTACACCTTC,CSVQGDNYGYTF,TRBJ1-2,TRBV29-1,TRBD1,NA
TGTGCCAGCAGGCCGACTCGCAAGTCCGTTACCCGAGACTTTAACTATGGCTACACCTTC,CASRPTRKSVTRDFNYGYTF,TRBJ1-2,TRBV21-1,NA,NA